This T cell receptor (beta chain) derives from a study of shared clonotypes between healthy human individuals. General study findings and limits: Clonotype sharing across a few donors was observed for about 5.5% of naive CD4 clonotypes. Lower generation probabilities were found for non-shared clonotypes than for those shared by all four donors.

The CDR3 runs 15 residues. Per the germline V gene, CDR1 is GTSNPN and CDR2 is SVGIG (reference sequence). V lost 0 bases and J lost 5; bases outside the gene matches: 8. At the deep level, the assay was run. Sequencing was performed with immunoSEQ multiplex PCR; in TCRdb, only in-frame clones are kept and a portion is missing. This table holds approximately 2.4 million clones, almost 96% found once. Concerning this clone: Its antigen is undetermined.

Source material: naive CD4+ T cells sorted from blood. Subset here: CD45RA+ positively selected. The source of this sequence is a man aged 18 to 30 in good health. The chain links TRBV30 to TRBJ1-1, with TRBD1 identical over 8 bases. CDR3 coding DNA: TGTGCCTGGAGTGTACGCGGACAGGGAGTAACTGAAGCTTTCTTT. Its protein is CAWSVRGQGVTEAFF.